The 6 T cell receptor beta chains reported below all come from one sample, sequenced in a study of T-cell memory formation after mild COVID-19. Via MiXCR, TCRdb re-called the 5' RACE reads, giving one row per CDR3 protein. The sample records roughly 560,000 distinct CDR3 sequences, about a fifth being singletons. Material for sequencing was PBMCs or a T cell subset sorted from them (not recorded which). These receptors all come from an adult woman who had mild COVID-19 (a few samples of this study predate the infection). Cell type and time point are not known.

This clonotype has just a few counts. The rearrangement joins TRBV12-3 or TRBV12-4 to TRBJ2-1, with TRBD2 matching 13 bases. The CDR3 spans 16 residues. The V segment lost 10 bases and the J segment 0 bases; nucleotides outside the gene matches: 6. CDR3 in DNA: TGTGCCATCAGGACTAGCGGGGGAATCTCCTACAATGAGCAGTTCTTC. Translating it yields CAIRTSGGISYNEQFF.

The J gene is TRBJ2-1, the V gene TRBV30, with 10 bases fitting TRBD1. V was clipped by 6 bases and J by 5 bases; unmatched bases: 10. Germline CDR1 GTSNPN, CDR2 SVGIG (reference sequence). This CDR3 is built from 15 residues. CDR3 loop: CACYYRDRGNNEQFF. Here the CDR3 DNA reads TGTGCCTGCTACTACCGGGACAGGGGAAACAATGAGCAGTTCTTC. Looking up the rest from reference TRBV30 and TRBJ2-1 gives the full variable domain: SQTIHQWPATLVQPVGSPLSLECTVEGTSNPNLYWYRQAAGRGLQLLFYSVGIGQISSEVPQNLSASRPQDRQFILSSKKLLLSDSGFYLCACYYRDRGNNEQFFGPGTRLTVL.

V gene TRBV7-8 combines with J gene TRBJ2-7, with D unresolved. The CDR3 consists of 16 residues. Trimming stripped 0 bases from V and 4 bases from J, with 16 bases between. Germline V lookup: CDR1 SGHVS, CDR2 FQNEAQ. In nucleotides, the CDR3 is TGTGCCAGCAGCTTAGCCCGACAAGGTCCCCATTACGAGCAGTACTTC. It specifies CASSLARQGPHYEQYF.

The rearrangement uses TRBV7-9 and TRBJ1-3; D possibly corresponds to TRBD1 (6 bases). The V end was cut by 10 bases, the J end by 0 bases, with 13 bases between. CDR1 SEHNR and CDR2 FQNEAQ come from the germline V gene (reference sequence). The CDR3 extends over 14 amino acids. CDR3 residues: CATWEGGSGNTIYF. The CDR3, as DNA: TGTGCCACGTGGGAAGGGGGCTCTGGAAACACCATATATTTT.

The chain combines TRBV24-1 with TRBJ2-7, with 12 bases fitting TRBD1. V lost 7 bases, J lost 0 bases, and 9 bases stayed unmatched. CDR1 and CDR2 (germline): KGHDR, SFDVKD. This CDR3 contains 17 residues. CDR3 nucleotide sequence: TGTGCCACCAGGGGACAGGGGGCGAAAGTCCCCTCCTACGAGCAGTACTTC. This codes for CATRGQGAKVPSYEQYF.

Here the CDR3 reads CATSRGTSGRVVETQYF. In nucleotides, the CDR3 is TGTGCCACCAGCAGAGGAACTAGCGGGAGGGTGGTCGAGACCCAGTACTTC. The chain links TRBV15 to TRBJ2-5; 13 positions agree with TRBD2. V lost 1 base to trimming and J lost 5 bases; unmatched junction nucleotides: 7. This CDR3 is 17 amino acids long. The germline CDR1 and CDR2 sequences are LNHNV and YYDKDF (reference sequence).